Here is one TCR beta chain with its context. Its specificity is unknown. The data are from a study of blood T cells in healthy people across ages. Points from the study as a whole: It was found that TCR beta diversity correlated strongly with the percentage of naive T cells. Leaving the PBMCs unsorted stopped any conclusive comparison of naive versus antigen-experienced cells.

Every donor gave approximately 10 milliliters of peripheral blood. Germline loops: CDR1 ENHRY, CDR2 SYGVKD. CDR3 length equals 12 residues. A J-beta primer mix and a sample-barcoded 5' primer were used in a second PCR of roughly 6 to 11 cycles. Per-sample output comprised a minimum of 3 million paired-end reads containing CDR3. TCRdb recomputed calls from the 5' RACE reads with MiXCR, one row per CDR3 protein. This sample has 1,800,000 or so distinct CDR3 sequences; approximately 39% occur once, and the top ten carry under 30%. The specimen sequenced was blood. J is TRBJ2-5 and V is TRBV10-3; D not resolved. The end of the DNA is better explained by TRBJ2-7, so the J call may be wrong. The source of this sequence is a human donor in good health. Written as DNA, the CDR3 is TGTGCCATCAGTGAGCTTACCTACGAGCAGTACTTC. Translation gives CAISELTYEQYF.